This entry lists 26 T cell receptor beta chains sequenced from one sample in a study of OX40 agonist ivuxolimab in advanced cancers. The method was immunoSEQ multiplex PCR; TCRdb's version includes in-frame clones alone and lacks a portion of them. The repertoire consists of approximately 20,000 clones, with 75% to 85% occurring once and the leading ten covering approximately 56%. Sequenced material: CD4+ or CD8+ T cells sorted from blood, taken in a trial of the OX40 agonist ivuxolimab. Receptors originate from an adult with an advanced solid tumor such as melanoma, head and neck, liver or kidney cancer.

The chain is built from TRBV9 and TRBJ2-7; D is unclear. The CDR3 consists of 13 residues. The V and J ends lost 4 bases and 6 bases respectively, with 14 bases between them. The germline CDR1 and CDR2 sequences are SGDLS and YYNGEE. The DNA for the CDR3 is TGTGCCAGCAGCCAAGGGATCTCCAGCGAGCAGTACTTC. It specifies CASSQGISSEQYF. The variable domain in full, completed from reference TRBV9 and TRBJ2-7, reads DSGVTQTPKHLITATGQRVTLRCSPRSGDLSVYWYQQSLDQGLQFLIQYYNGEERAKGNILERFSAQQFPDLHSELNLSSLELGDSALYFCASSQGISSEQYFGPGTRLTVT.

V usage is TRBV6-6 and J usage is TRBJ2-7; 9 bases map to TRBD2. CDR1 and CDR2 from the germline V gene are MNHNY and SVGAGI (reference sequence). CDR3 length equals 14 residues. V dropped 6 bases and J dropped 2; count of bases not matched to a gene: 5. The CDR3 region has the DNA TGTGCCAGCAGCGCTAGCGGGGCGGCCTACGAGCAGTACTTC. Translation: CASSASGAAYEQYF.

J is TRBJ2-7 and V is TRBV9; D is ambiguous. CDR1 is SGDLS, CDR2 YYNGEE, per germline. The ends were cut back, 4 bases at V and 5 bases at J, with 16 bases in the middle. This CDR3 is built from 14 residues. This chain's CDR3 is CASSPRRDSHEQYF. The CDR3 DNA reads as TGTGCCAGCAGCCCCCGGAGAGATTCCCACGAGCAGTACTTC. The full variable domain, rest sourced from reference TRBV9 and TRBJ2-7, is DSGVTQTPKHLITATGQRVTLRCSPRSGDLSVYWYQQSLDQGLQFLIQYYNGEERAKGNILERFSAQQFPDLHSELNLSSLELGDSALYFCASSPRRDSHEQYFGPGTRLTVT.

V is TRBV9 and J is TRBJ2-5; 10 bases align to TRBD2. The CDR3 is 17 residues long. V dropped 4 bases and J dropped 4; count of bases not matched to a gene: 13. Germline V gene sequence: CDR1 SGDLS, CDR2 YYNGEE. The CDR3 DNA sequence: TGTGCCAGCAGCCCCCAGGGCAAGCGGGGGGGCACAGAGACCCAGTACTTC. Amino acid sequence: CASSPQGKRGGTETQYF.

The chain couples TRBV29-1 to TRBJ1-4; possibly TRBD1 for D (5 bases). Trimming cost V 7 bases and J 8 bases, with 17 bases left between them. This CDR3 region has 13 residues. Germline V gene sequence: CDR1 SQVTM, CDR2 ANQGSEA. The CDR3 loop reads CSGEWGVEEKLFF. Here the CDR3 DNA reads TGCAGCGGCGAATGGGGGGTTGAGGAAAAACTGTTTTTT.

This chain connects TRBV15 to TRBJ2-6; a weak D match, TRBD2 (5 bases). The germline CDR1 and CDR2 sequences are LNHNV and YYDKDF (reference sequence). V gave up 3 bases and J gave up 0 bases, with 12 bases separating them. The CDR3 sequence is 17 residues long. The CDR3 spells CATSSSGYSSGANVLTF. The DNA for the CDR3 is TGTGCCACCAGCAGCAGCGGATATAGCTCTGGGGCCAACGTCCTGACTTTC. Filled out from reference TRBV15 and TRBJ2-6, the complete variable domain reads DAMVIQNPRYQVTQFGKPVTLSCSQTLNHNVMYWYQQKSSQAPKLLFHYYDKDFNNEADTPDNFQSRRPNTSFCFLDIRSPGLGDTAMYLCATSSSGYSSGANVLTFGAGSRLTVL.

This sequence joins TRBV7-8 and TRBJ2-7; 7 positions agree with TRBD2. With 7 bases clipped from V and 2 bases from J, the junction kept 8 bases outside the gene matches. CDR3 size: 14 residues. The V gene's germline CDR1 is SGHVS and CDR2 FQNEAQ. The chain's CDR3 is CASTPAGVAYEQYF. In DNA form, the CDR3 reads TGTGCCAGCACCCCGGCGGGGGTGGCCTACGAGCAGTACTTC.

This sequence joins TRBV28 and TRBJ2-7; 8 bases match TRBD1. Per germline, CDR1 MDHEN and CDR2 SYDVKM. J lost 6 bases, V lost 6 bases, and 10 bases had no gene match. This CDR3 has 14 residues. CDR3 bases: TGTGCCAGCAGGGATCCTGGGACAGGACGCGAGCAGTACTTC. Its translation: CASRDPGTGREQYF.

The chain joins TRBV5-5 to TRBJ1-6, with 11 bases that match TRBD1. The CDR3 loop spans 15 amino acids. Trimming removed 4 bases from V and 7 bases from J; junction bases left unmatched: 4. The V gene's germline CDR1 is SGHKS and CDR2 YYEKEE (reference sequence). DNA of the CDR3: TGTGCCAGCAGCCAGGGACAGGGGGAAAATTCACCCCTCCACTTT. Translation gives CASSQGQGENSPLHF.

The genes are TRBV10-3 and TRBJ2-5, with D possibly TRBD1 on 5 matching bases. CDR1 ENHRY and CDR2 SYGVKD come from the germline V gene. The CDR3 is 14 amino acids. The V end was cut by 1 base, the J end by 5 bases, with 11 bases between. CDR3 amino acids: CAISELSGMETQYF. The CDR3, as DNA: TGTGCCATCAGTGAGTTGTCAGGGATGGAGACCCAGTACTTC.

The chain employs TRBV9 and TRBJ2-2; TRBD1 or TRBD2 may be the D gene (5 bases each). Germline V gene sequence: CDR1 SGDLS, CDR2 YYNGEE. This CDR3 has 16 residues. The V and J ends lost 0 bases and 4 bases respectively, with 13 bases between them. CDR3 coding DNA: TGTGCCAGCAGCGTAGGGATAGGGACCTCCACCGGGGAGCTGTTTTTT. Its translation: CASSVGIGTSTGELFF.

The chain couples TRBV6-1 to TRBJ2-7; perhaps TRBD2 as D (6 bases). CDR3 length: 13 residues. The germline CDR1 and CDR2 sequences are MNHNS and SASEGT. Trimming took off 4 bases at V and 4 bases at J, with 11 bases between the two ends. CDR3: CASSGVGGYEQYF. The CDR3 DNA sequence: TGTGCCAGCAGTGGGGTTGGGGGGTACGAGCAGTACTTC.

The rearrangement uses TRBV6-6 and TRBJ2-7; no firm D call. V was clipped by 2 bases and J by 2 bases, with 7 bases between them. CDR3 length: 13 residues. The germline CDR1 and CDR2 sequences are MNHNY and SVGAGI (reference sequence). In DNA, the CDR3 is TGTGCCAGCAGTTACGGGATGACCTACGAGCAGTACTTC. Amino acid sequence: CASSYGMTYEQYF.

This chain links TRBV4-3 with TRBJ2-7, with D perhaps matching TRBD2 (6 bases). The germline gives CDR1 LGHNA, CDR2 YSLEER. V was pared by 0 bases and J by 4 bases, with 13 bases between. The CDR3 is made up of 15 amino acids. The CDR3 loop is CASSQEKEGSYEQYF. The CDR3 DNA reads TGCGCCAGCAGCCAAGAGAAGGAGGGCTCATACGAGCAGTACTTC.

Worth noting for this clone: The sample contains more than one DNA sequence encoding this CDR3. The chain is built from TRBV6-1 and TRBJ2-7; the D is unclear. Germline lookup yields CDR1 MNHNS and CDR2 SASEGT. There are 13 residues in the CDR3. Deletions cut 2 bases from V and 2 bases from J, with 7 bases between. The CDR3 reads CASSERGPYEQYF. DNA for the CDR3: TGTGCCAGCAGTGAAAGAGGTCCCTACGAGCAGTACTTC.

The V call is TRBV6-1, the J call TRBJ2-2; 13 bases are shared with TRBD2. Trimming removed 1 base from V and 5 bases from J; junction bases left unmatched: 10. The CDR3 sequence is 19 residues long. Germline V gene data show CDR1 as MNHNS and CDR2 as SASEGT. This CDR3 is CASSEGLAGGPARTGELFF. The CDR3 region has the DNA TGTGCCAGCAGTGAAGGACTAGCGGGGGGCCCCGCGCGTACCGGGGAGCTGTTTTTT.

The genes are TRBV5-1 and TRBJ2-1; 9 bases agree with TRBD1. Per the germline V gene, CDR1 is SGHRS and CDR2 is YFSETQ. V shed 3 bases and J 2 bases; nucleotides not matched to a gene: 3. The CDR3 sequence is 15 residues long. CDR3 amino acids: CASSSYRGPYNEQFF. In DNA form, the CDR3 reads TGCGCCAGCAGCTCCTACAGGGGGCCCTACAATGAGCAGTTCTTC. Drawing the rest from reference TRBV5-1 and TRBJ2-1, the complete variable domain is KAGVTQTPRYLIKTRGQQVTLSCSPISGHRSVSWYQQTPGQGLQFLFEYFSETQRNKGNFPGRFSGRQFSNSRSEMNVSTLELGDSALYLCASSSYRGPYNEQFFGPGTRLTVL.

The chain is built from TRBV13 and TRBJ2-7; D unresolved. Germline-derived CDR1 and CDR2 are PRHDT and FYEKMQ (reference sequence). The length of the CDR3 is 15 residues. V was clipped by 2 bases and J by 0 bases, with 11 bases between them. CDR3 sequence (DNA): TGTGCCAGCAGCTTACGCATAGCAAACTCCTACGAGCAGTACTTC. It encodes CASSLRIANSYEQYF.

Many counts were recorded for this clone. The chain joins TRBV4-1 to TRBJ1-1; D is possibly TRBD1 (5 bases). This CDR3 is 13 amino acids long. Germline loops: CDR1 MGHRA, CDR2 YSYEKL. The V and J ends lost 5 bases and 3 bases respectively, with 10 bases between them. DNA for the CDR3: TGCGCCAGCAGCGGGGCCAGGGACACTGAAGCTTTCTTT. This sequence encodes CASSGARDTEAFF.

The gene calls are TRBV15 and TRBJ1-2; possible D gene TRBD1, 6 bases. V lost 1 base and J lost 8, with 14 bases in between. The CDR3 loop spans 14 amino acids. Germline V lookup: CDR1 LNHNV, CDR2 YYDKDF (reference sequence). The CDR3 region is CATSRVGAGGGYTF. The CDR3 DNA is TGTGCCACCAGCAGAGTGGGGGCGGGCGGGGGCTACACCTTC. Combining the CDR3 with reference TRBV15 and TRBJ1-2 gives the whole variable domain DAMVIQNPRYQVTQFGKPVTLSCSQTLNHNVMYWYQQKSSQAPKLLFHYYDKDFNNEADTPDNFQSRRPNTSFCFLDIRSPGLGDTAMYLCATSRVGAGGGYTFGSGTRLTVV.

The chain couples TRBV4-2 to TRBJ1-2; maybe TRBD1 (5 bases). Trimming shortened V by 0 bases and J by 6 bases, and 17 bases separated the two germline ends. Germline-derived CDR1 and CDR2 are LGHNA and YNFKEQ. This CDR3 contains 16 residues. The CDR3 is CASSQEGRSAGDGYTF. CDR3 nucleotides: TGTGCCAGCAGCCAAGAAGGCCGAAGCGCGGGGGATGGCTACACCTTC.

This chain uses TRBV28 with TRBJ1-3; no firm D call. Germline CDR1 MDHEN, CDR2 SYDVKM. Trimming took off 2 bases at V and 4 bases at J, with 9 bases between the two ends. CDR3 size: 14 residues. In DNA form, the CDR3 reads TGTGCCAGCAGTTTAGTGGGAGGCGGAAACACCATATATTTT. It is translated as CASSLVGGGNTIYF.

The chain combines TRBV11-2 with TRBJ1-4; unclear D gene. V lost 5 bases and J 5 bases, leaving 9 bases between the germline ends. The CDR3 spans 13 residues. The germline gives CDR1 SGHAT, CDR2 FQNNGV. The CDR3 spells CASSPAANEKLFF. CDR3 bases: TGTGCCAGCAGCCCGGCGGCAAATGAAAAACTGTTTTTT.

This chain uses TRBV30 with TRBJ1-1; no clear D. Germline assignment: CDR1 GTSNPN and CDR2 SVGIG (reference sequence). Trimming removed 0 bases from V and 1 base from J, with 6 bases in between. CDR3 length equals 13 residues. The CDR3 here is CAWSVTPNTEAFF. CDR3 coding DNA: TGTGCCTGGAGTGTAACCCCGAACACTGAAGCTTTCTTT.

V and J are TRBV7-2 and TRBJ1-1, with 9 bases lining up with TRBD1. Trimming took 1 base from V and 0 from J; bases not matched to a gene: 9. Germline-derived CDR1 and CDR2 are SGHTA and FQGNSA. This CDR3 is 18 amino acids long. CDR3 bases: TGTGCCAGCAGCTTAGGGGACAGGGTTTTTGCTATGAACACTGAAGCTTTCTTT. Protein product: CASSLGDRVFAMNTEAFF.

The table lists this clone with a count of one. The CDR3 coding sequence is TGTGCCAGCAGCGTAGCCGGGGGCGCGAATTCACCCCTCCACTTT. Its protein product is CASSVAGGANSPLHF. V and J are TRBV9 and TRBJ1-6, with D perhaps TRBD1 (6 bases). The length of the CDR3 is 15 residues. From germline, CDR1 is SGDLS and CDR2 YYNGEE. V was trimmed by 0 bases and J by 7 bases, leaving 11 bases between them.